Below, 16 T cell receptor beta chains from the same sample are listed, as sequenced in a study of blood T cell repertoires in COVID-19. TCRdb keeps only in-frame clones here, not all; method: immunoSEQ multiplex PCR. Among more than 40,000 clones, roughly 83% were seen once, and the ten largest hold around 2.3%. Sample: peripheral blood. Receptors were obtained from a man aged 50-59 years with acute or convalescent COVID-19.

The rearrangement joins TRBV11-3 to TRBJ2-5; TRBD2 matches 10 bases. The CDR3 spans 16 residues. The germline gives CDR1 SGHNT, CDR2 YENEEA. V lost 5 bases and J lost 5; bases outside the gene matches: 11. As DNA, the CDR3 is TGTGCCAGCAGCCTCCGGGCTAGCGGGAGCGTCGAGACCCAGTACTTC. Its translation is CASSLRASGSVETQYF.

The table lists this clone with a count of one. This chain links TRBV15 with TRBJ2-7; 12 bases map to TRBD2. This CDR3 has 15 residues. CDR1 and CDR2 (germline): LNHNV, YYDKDF (reference sequence). The junction had 3 bases not matched to a gene; V was cut back by 1 base and J by 5 bases. CDR3 region: CATSRGLAGVDEQYF. The CDR3 nucleotides read TGTGCCACCAGCAGAGGACTAGCGGGAGTCGACGAGCAGTACTTC.

This sequence joins TRBV5-1 and TRBJ2-5, with 8 bases matching TRBD1. V dropped 0 bases and J dropped 7; count of bases not matched to a gene: 8. CDR1 is SGHRS and CDR2 is YFSETQ in the germline V gene. CDR3 size: 15 residues. The CDR3 protein is CASSLAWTGLATQYF. The CDR3 bases are TGCGCCAGCAGCTTGGCTTGGACAGGGCTTGCGACCCAGTACTTC.

The CDR3 DNA sequence: TGTGCCAGCAGCAACTTCGGAGCGGGGTTCTACGAGCAGTACTTC. It yields the protein CASSNFGAGFYEQYF. The V gene is TRBV13, the J gene TRBJ2-7; 7 positions match TRBD2. Germline trimming cut 5 bases from V and 3 bases from J; bases unmatched to any gene: 10. The CDR3 runs to 15 residues. Germline assignment: CDR1 PRHDT and CDR2 FYEKMQ (reference sequence).

The chain uses TRBV10-1 and TRBJ2-4; D remains ambiguous. V dropped 3 bases and J dropped 1 base, with 7 bases sitting between them. The CDR3 extends over 14 amino acids. Per germline, CDR1 WNHNN and CDR2 SYGVQD (reference sequence). For the CDR3, the DNA is TGCGCCAGCAGTGAAACAGAGGCCAAAAACATTCAGTACTTC. Its protein product is CASSETEAKNIQYF.

The chain couples TRBV27 to TRBJ1-5; tentatively, D is TRBD1 (5 bases). V lost 5 bases to trimming and J lost 5 bases, with 16 bases between them. This CDR3 comprises 15 residues. Looked up from germline, CDR1 is MNHEY and CDR2 is SMNVEV (reference sequence). The CDR3 region has the DNA TGTGCCAGCAGTCCTGACAGTCCGTTCGATCAGCCCCAGCATTTT. Its translation is CASSPDSPFDQPQHF.

The CDR3 sequence is CAIRTEVFAEAFF. CDR3 in DNA: TGTGCCATAAGGACAGAGGTGTTCGCTGAAGCTTTCTTT. The chain uses TRBV10-3 and TRBJ1-1; TRBD1 might be the D (6 bases). This CDR3 region has 13 residues. Trimming stripped 9 bases from V and 6 bases from J, with 17 bases between. In germline, CDR1 is ENHRY, CDR2 SYGVKD.

This chain uses TRBV7-9 with TRBJ1-1, with TRBD1 identical over 7 bases. J was trimmed by 4 bases and V by 10 bases; bases with no gene match: 9. Germline V gene data show CDR1 as SEHNR and CDR2 as FQNEAQ (reference sequence). The CDR3 runs to 13 residues. CDR3 bases: TGTGCCACCAGGCAGGGGGTAGGCACTGAAGCTTTCTTT. This sequence encodes CATRQGVGTEAFF.

The rearrangement uses TRBV11-2 and TRBJ2-5, with TRBD2 matching over 14 bases. With V trimmed by 5 bases and J by 4 bases, 3 bases remained unmatched. The CDR3 length is 15 residues. Germline V gene data show CDR1 as SGHAT and CDR2 as FQNNGV. CDR3 sequence reads: CASSGGLAGAETQYF. For the CDR3, the DNA is TGTGCCAGCAGCGGGGGACTAGCGGGGGCAGAGACCCAGTACTTC.

The rearrangement joins TRBV7-2 to TRBJ2-1; TRBD2 matches at 9 bases. CDR3 size: 15 residues. Losses at the gene ends were 5 bases for V and 0 bases for J; bases not matched to a gene: 2. Per the germline V gene, CDR1 is SGHTA and CDR2 is FQGNSA. The CDR3 DNA reads TGTGCCAGCAGCCGGGGACTAGCCTCCTACAATGAGCAGTTCTTC. It encodes CASSRGLASYNEQFF.

The chain employs TRBV7-8 and TRBJ1-5; a possible D gene is TRBD1 (6 bases). Trimming shortened V by 2 bases and J by 3 bases, and 20 bases separated the two germline ends. Germline loops: CDR1 SGHVS, CDR2 FQNEAQ. The CDR3 is made up of 18 amino acids. The DNA of the CDR3 is TGTGCCAGCAGCTTATTTTCCAAGGGGGAATGGGTCAATCAGCCCCAGCATTTT. It is translated as CASSLFSKGEWVNQPQHF.

The genes are TRBV14 and TRBJ1-1; D is unresolved. The germline CDR1 and CDR2 sequences are SGHDN and FVKESK. The V end was cut by 1 base, the J end by 3 bases, with 15 bases between. The CDR3 runs to 16 residues. The CDR3 nucleotides read TGTGCCAGCAGCCAAGGCCGCGGAGCACGGGACACTGAAGCTTTCTTT. This encodes CASSQGRGARDTEAFF.

The chain's CDR3 is CASGAQGAATEAFF. The CDR3 DNA is TGTGCCAGCGGGGCTCAGGGGGCGGCCACTGAAGCTTTCTTT. The V call is TRBV6-5, the J call TRBJ1-1, with TRBD1 matching 8 bases. The V gene's germline CDR1 is MNHEY and CDR2 SVGAGI. The CDR3 is made up of 14 amino acids. Losses at the gene ends were 8 bases for V and 4 bases for J; bases not matched to a gene: 9.

J is TRBJ1-4 and V is TRBV28; weak D call: TRBD1 (6 bases). Germline V lookup: CDR1 MDHEN, CDR2 SYDVKM. With 6 bases removed from V and 6 bases from J, the gap between germline ends came to 14 bases. This CDR3 contains 14 residues. The CDR3 is CASRTGHGHEKLFF. CDR3 coding DNA: TGTGCCAGCAGGACGGGACATGGACATGAAAAACTGTTTTTT.

V gene TRBV19 combines with J gene TRBJ1-1, with unresolved D. Trimming left V 7 bases short and J 7 bases short, with 10 bases between. The germline V gene has CDR1 LNHDA and CDR2 SQIVND (reference sequence). The CDR3 sequence is 11 residues long. CDR3 bases: TGTGCCAGTACCCAGAACGTTGAAGCTTTCTTT. Translation gives CASTQNVEAFF.

The rearrangement uses TRBV5-6 and TRBJ2-7, with TRBD2 identical over 7 bases. The CDR3 extends over 17 amino acids. Germline CDR1 reads SGHDT; CDR2 reads YYEEEE. The junction had 12 bases not matched to a gene; V was cut back by 3 bases and J by 0 bases. The CDR3 loop reads CASSSMVKRESSYEQYF. The CDR3 DNA is TGTGCCAGCAGCTCAATGGTTAAGCGGGAAAGCTCCTACGAGCAGTACTTC. The variable domain in full, with the rest retrieved from reference TRBV5-6 and TRBJ2-7, is DAGVTQSPTHLIKTRGQQVTLRCSPKSGHDTVSWYQQALGQGPQFIFQYYEEEERQRGNFPDRFSGHQFPNYSSELNVNALLLGDSALYLCASSSMVKRESSYEQYFGPGTRLTVT.